This paragraph covers one TCR beta chain sequence. Individuals aged roughly 18 to 95 years were recruited from roughly 23 US areas. Categorization into cohorts depended on clinical history that participants reported. Sequencing used immunoSEQ multiplex PCR; TCRdb keeps in-frame clones, though not all of them. The data show hundreds of thousands of clones, roughly 85% seen once. The data belong to a study of blood T cell repertoires in COVID-19. There are 13 residues in the CDR3. V was pared by 6 bases and J by 5 bases, with 9 bases of the junction left unmatched. CDR1 and CDR2 (germline): SQVTM, ANQGSEA.

The material sequenced was PBMCs or T cells enriched from blood (not recorded which). The rearrangement uses TRBV29-1 and TRBJ1-1; 7 bases are a match to TRBD1. The TCR was taken from a woman under 30 with acute COVID-19. Here the CDR3 DNA reads TGCAGCGTGGTAAGACAGGGCAAGACTGAAGCTTTCTTT. This codes for CSVVRQGKTEAFF.